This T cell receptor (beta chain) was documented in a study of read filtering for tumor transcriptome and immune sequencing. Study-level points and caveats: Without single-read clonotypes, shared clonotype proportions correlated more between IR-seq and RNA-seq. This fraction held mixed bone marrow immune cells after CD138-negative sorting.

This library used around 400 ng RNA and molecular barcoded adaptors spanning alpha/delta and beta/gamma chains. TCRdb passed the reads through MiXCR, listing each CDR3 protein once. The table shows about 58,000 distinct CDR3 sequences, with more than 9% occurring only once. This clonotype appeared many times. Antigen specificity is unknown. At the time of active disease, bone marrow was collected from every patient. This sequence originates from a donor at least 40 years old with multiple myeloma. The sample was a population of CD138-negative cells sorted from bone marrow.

For the CDR3, the DNA is TGTGCCAGCAGCCGTGGGGGAACTGGGGCCAACGTCCTGACTTTC. It translates to CASSRGGTGANVLTF. The J gene is TRBJ2-6, the V gene TRBV7-3; D may correspond to TRBD1 or TRBD2 (5 bases each). CDR1 is SGHTA, CDR2 FQGTGA, per germline. The germline V and J ends were trimmed by 5 bases and 2 bases, with 10 bases remaining between them. This CDR3 is built from 15 residues.